The clone carrying this T cell receptor beta chain was counted many times. Antigen specificity is unknown. This record comes from a study of T-cell reconstitution after alpha-beta-depleted transplantation in children. Study-level findings and limits: Expanded graft clones, several hundred of them, were reportedly the source of alpha-beta T cells about two months after transplant.

CDR3 length: 15 residues. V lost 5 bases, J lost 5 bases, and 11 bases stayed unmatched. Germline CDR1 reads SGHTA; CDR2 reads FQGNSA. It was with unique molecular identifiers that the TCRbeta library was prepared. One entry per CDR3 protein, called by TCRdb with MiXCR from the PCR reads. The table has some 300,000 distinct CDR3 sequences, about 9.4% seen once. The genes are TRBV7-2 and TRBJ2-5; 7 bases are shared with TRBD1. Sequenced here: PBMCs, sampled before TCRalphabeta/CD19-depleted stem cell transplant. The clonotype comes from a boy younger than two with acute myeloid leukemia, due to receive a stem cell transplant. CDR3: CASSPRTGRGETQYF. The CDR3 nucleotides are TGTGCCAGCAGCCCGAGGACAGGCCGCGGGGAGACCCAGTACTTC.